Shown below are 15 T cell receptor beta chains from a single sample sequenced in a study of early T cells in non-severe SARS-CoV-2 infection. One entry per CDR3 protein results from TCRdb running MiXCR on the 5' RACE reads. Counted here are 50,000 to 60,000 distinct CDR3 sequences, 8.7% occurring once; the ten biggest clones make up almost 4%. The material sequenced was whole blood, taken at baseline. The receptors here all came from an adult who was a healthcare worker with PCR-confirmed SARS-CoV-2 infection or an uninfected control (not recorded which).

This clonotype was detected many times. For the CDR3, the DNA is TGTGCCAGCAGTTTAGGAAAGGGTCGGAACACCGGGGAGCTGTTTTTT. It specifies CASSLGKGRNTGELFF. The rearrangement joins TRBV12-3 or TRBV12-4 to TRBJ2-2, with D unclear. V was clipped by 1 base and J by 1 base, with 10 bases between them. This CDR3 spans 16 amino acids.

In its sample, this clonotype was seen a few times. The chain uses TRBV5-1 and TRBJ2-3, with TRBD1 matching over 8 bases. V was pared by 2 bases and J by 2 bases, with 7 bases of the junction left unmatched. This CDR3 contains 16 residues. The germline V gene encodes CDR1 SGHRS and CDR2 YFSETQ. The DNA for the CDR3 is TGCGCCAGCAGCTTCCCGACAGGGGCCCTCACAGATACGCAGTATTTT. Translating it yields CASSFPTGALTDTQYF.

This clonotype was observed a handful of times. The chain carries TRBV20-1 and TRBJ1-1, with TRBD1 matching over 10 bases. Germline CDR1 DFQATT, CDR2 SNEGSKA (reference sequence). V lost 3 bases and J lost 1; bases outside the gene matches: 8. This CDR3 has 16 residues. CDR3 protein: CSARGTGANWNTEAFF. In DNA, the CDR3 is TGCAGTGCTAGGGGGACAGGGGCGAATTGGAACACTGAAGCTTTCTTT.

This clonotype has a count of ten or more. This chain connects TRBV4-1 to TRBJ1-4; D might be TRBD1 (6 bases). Trimming took 2 bases from V and 0 from J, leaving 7 bases between them. This CDR3 has 15 amino acids. CDR1 MGHRA and CDR2 YSYEKL come from the germline V gene. CDR3 residues: CASSQRTATNEKLFF. The DNA of the CDR3 is TGCGCCAGCAGCCAAAGGACAGCAACTAATGAAAAACTGTTTTTT.

The chain's CDR3 is CASSLTQSYNEQFF. The DNA of the CDR3 is TGTGCCAGCAGCTTAACGCAGAGTTACAATGAGCAGTTCTTC. The chain carries TRBV7-3 and TRBJ2-1, with D hard to call. Deletions cut 0 bases from V and 4 bases from J, with 7 bases between. Germline-derived CDR1 and CDR2 are SGHTA and FQGTGA. This CDR3 contains 14 residues.

This clonotype came up many times. This chain connects TRBV7-8 to TRBJ2-7, with D tentatively TRBD1 (6 bases). Trimming cost V 5 bases and J 13 bases, with 21 bases left between them. There are 13 residues in the CDR3. Germline CDR1 is SGHVS and CDR2 is FQNEAQ. The CDR3 here is CASSPYLDRTLYF. The CDR3 DNA follows: TGTGCCAGCAGCCCTTACCTTGACAGGACCCTTTACTTC. Combining the CDR3 with reference TRBV7-8 and TRBJ2-7 gives the whole variable domain GAGVSQSPRYKVAKRGQDVALRCDPISGHVSLFWYQQALGQGPEFLTYFQNEAQLDKSGLPSDRFFAERPEGSVSTLKIQRTQQEDSAVYLCASSPYLDRTLYFGPGTRLTVT.

The J gene is TRBJ2-1, the V gene TRBV11-3; TRBD2 might be the D (6 bases). The CDR3 is made up of 15 amino acids. Trimming cost V 5 bases and J 5 bases, with 16 bases left between them. Germline loops: CDR1 SGHNT, CDR2 YENEEA. This chain's CDR3 is CASSPPLGLNNEQFF. The CDR3, as DNA: TGTGCCAGCAGCCCACCCTTGGGACTCAACAATGAGCAGTTCTTC.

This clonotype occurred many times. CDR3 coding DNA: TGTGCCAGCAGCGGGGGACATAAAAGGGGAAATAACTATGGCTACACCTTC. This gives the protein CASSGGHKRGNNYGYTF. This rearrangement joins TRBV7-9 to TRBJ1-2; a possible D gene is TRBD1 (6 bases). Germline CDR1 is SEHNR and CDR2 is FQNEAQ (reference sequence). The V and J ends lost 5 bases and 1 base respectively, with 20 bases between them. The CDR3 is 17 residues long.

This clonotype appeared a few times. The chain joins TRBV7-2 to TRBJ2-4; TRBD2 might be the D (5 bases). Germline CDR1 and CDR2: SGHTA and FQGNSA. V lost 1 base, J lost 0 bases, and 10 bases lay in between. This CDR3 contains 16 residues. The CDR3 DNA follows: TGTGCCAGCAGCTTAGGCCCCGAGGGAGCCAAAAACATTCAGTACTTC. Translating gives CASSLGPEGAKNIQYF. Filled out from reference TRBV7-2 and TRBJ2-4, the complete variable domain reads GAGVSQSPSNKVTEKGKDVELRCDPISGHTALYWYRQSLGQGLEFLIYFQGNSAPDKSGLPSDRFSAERTGGSVSTLTIQRTQQEDSAVYLCASSLGPEGAKNIQYFGAGTRLSVL.

V usage is TRBV7-6 and J usage is TRBJ2-5, with D perhaps matching TRBD1 or TRBD2 (7 bases each). Germline lookup yields CDR1 SGHVS and CDR2 FNYEAQ. Trimming took off 5 bases at V and 4 bases at J, with 11 bases between the two ends. The CDR3 is made up of 13 amino acids. The chain's CDR3 is CASSPRGGETQYF. For the CDR3, the DNA is TGTGCCAGCAGCCCCAGGGGGGGAGAGACCCAGTACTTC.

CDR3: CASSLGTYYTDTQYF. The DNA for the CDR3 is TGTGCCAGCAGCTTAGGGACATATTACACAGATACGCAGTATTTT. The chain recombines TRBV11-2 with TRBJ2-3, with D tentatively TRBD1 (5 bases). This CDR3 spans 15 amino acids. The ends were cut back, 1 base at V and 2 bases at J, with 10 bases in the middle. Germline V gene lookup returns CDR1 SGHAT and CDR2 FQNNGV.

The chain links TRBV6-5 to TRBJ2-5; a possible D gene is TRBD2 (6 bases). Germline V gives CDR1 MNHEY, CDR2 SVGAGI. Trimming took off 5 bases at V and 6 bases at J, with 22 bases between the two ends. The CDR3 is made up of 16 amino acids. CDR3 protein: CASSPPGLRYVKTQYF. The CDR3 DNA follows: TGTGCCAGCAGTCCTCCGGGACTCCGCTACGTGAAGACCCAGTACTTC.

The rearrangement uses TRBV7-3 and TRBJ2-1; 8 bases fit TRBD2. With 5 bases clipped from V and 6 bases from J, the junction kept 12 bases outside the gene matches. The CDR3 has 16 residues. CDR1 and CDR2 from the germline V gene are SGHTA and FQGTGA. The CDR3 protein is CASSLTRTSFRNEQFF. The CDR3 DNA follows: TGTGCCAGCAGCCTCACTAGGACTAGCTTCCGCAATGAGCAGTTCTTC.

The rearrangement joins TRBV12-3 or TRBV12-4 to TRBJ2-3, with D perhaps being TRBD1 or TRBD2 (6 bases each). Between the trimmed V and J ends, which lost 10 bases and 1 base, there was a span of 15 bases. CDR3 length: 14 residues. CDR3 in amino acids: CAINWGAGTDTQYF. The CDR3 DNA follows: TGTGCCATAAATTGGGGGGCCGGCACAGATACGCAGTATTTT.

This clonotype was seen a handful of times. The V gene is TRBV4-1, the J gene TRBJ2-6; D uncertain. This CDR3 comprises 15 residues. CDR1 is MGHRA, CDR2 YSYEKL, per germline. V shed 1 base and J shed 4 bases, with 8 bases lying between them. This chain's CDR3 is CASSQVWPGANVLTF. CDR3 DNA sequence: TGCGCCAGCAGCCAAGTGTGGCCCGGGGCCAACGTCCTGACTTTC.